These T cell receptor beta chains were read from a single sample in a study of blood T cell repertoires in COVID-19. Some clones are missing from TCRdb's copy, which holds only in-frame ones; the method was immunoSEQ multiplex PCR. Of a few hundred thousand clones in the sample, 83% were seen once. The specimen was peripheral blood. Every receptor here comes from a woman in her 50s with acute or convalescent COVID-19. Each CDR3 is given with its conserved first and last residue.

CDR3 protein,V gene,J gene
CASTDPGQYNSPLHF,TRBV28,TRBJ1-6
CASSQDIGGPEAFF,TRBV4-2,TRBJ1-1
CASSSISGRGTDTQYF,TRBV28,TRBJ2-3
CASSEALGQGTNEQFF,TRBV6-1,TRBJ2-1
CASSLVVRNTGELFF,TRBV7-6,TRBJ2-2
CASRPPGQYSGGYTF,TRBV5-4,TRBJ1-2
CASNLGNTIYF,TRBV2,TRBJ1-3
CASSPATMLAGVGEQFF,TRBV18,TRBJ2-1
CASTPGQRTEAFF,TRBV12-3/TRBV12-4,TRBJ1-1
CASSPPYSSGANVLTF,TRBV28,TRBJ2-6
CSVAQGNTYNEQFF,TRBV29-1,TRBJ2-1
CASSPEGRAFRNQPQHF,TRBV5-5,TRBJ1-5
CASSAQGYGYTF,TRBV5-4,TRBJ1-2
CASSYAGVTGELFF,TRBV6-5,TRBJ2-2
CASSPTPTGPNTGELFF,TRBV18,TRBJ2-2
CASSHRGQSGETQYF,TRBV3-1/TRBV3-2,TRBJ2-5
CASRGTDGTYGYTF,TRBV6-5,TRBJ1-2
CASSPLQLQGPEQYF,TRBV6-2/TRBV6-3,TRBJ2-7
CASRITGQTLSGYTF,TRBV5-1,TRBJ1-2
CASSLGARRGTDTQYF,TRBV7-2,TRBJ2-3
CASSLRQGGYEQYF,TRBV19,TRBJ2-7
CASRLPGSNQPQHF,TRBV28,TRBJ1-5
CASSHSGGLRETQYF,TRBV18,TRBJ2-5
CASSLAGEGGEQYF,TRBV28,TRBJ2-7
CASKDSLYEQYF,TRBV6-5,TRBJ2-7
CASSLVGAGYNEQFF,TRBV6-5,TRBJ2-1
CTSSQFRGAGIGYTF,TRBV1,TRBJ1-2
CAISEAGTANTGELFF,TRBV10-3,TRBJ2-2
CASSFYSLGGELFF,TRBV5-1,TRBJ2-2
CSVDRDSNEQFF,TRBV29-1,TRBJ2-1
CASSFGLRDNEQFF,TRBV7-9,TRBJ2-1
CASSIGTELGGYTF,TRBV19,TRBJ1-2
CASWRDRGYFNYGYTF,TRBV10-3,TRBJ1-2